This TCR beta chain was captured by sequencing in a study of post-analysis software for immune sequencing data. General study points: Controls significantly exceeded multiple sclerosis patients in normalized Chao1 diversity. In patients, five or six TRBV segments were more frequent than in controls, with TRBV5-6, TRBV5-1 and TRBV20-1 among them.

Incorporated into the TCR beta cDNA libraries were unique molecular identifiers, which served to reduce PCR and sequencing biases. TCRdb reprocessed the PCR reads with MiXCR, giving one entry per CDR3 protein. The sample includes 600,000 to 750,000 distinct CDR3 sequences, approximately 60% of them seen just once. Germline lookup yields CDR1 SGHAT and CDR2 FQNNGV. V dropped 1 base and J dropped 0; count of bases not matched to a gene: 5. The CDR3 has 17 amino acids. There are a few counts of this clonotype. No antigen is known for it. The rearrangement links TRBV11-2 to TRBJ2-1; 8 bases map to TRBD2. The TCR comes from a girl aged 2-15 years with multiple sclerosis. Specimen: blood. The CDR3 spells CASSLAFSGISYNEQFF. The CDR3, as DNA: TGTGCCAGCAGCTTAGCTTTTAGCGGGATCTCCTACAATGAGCAGTTCTTC.